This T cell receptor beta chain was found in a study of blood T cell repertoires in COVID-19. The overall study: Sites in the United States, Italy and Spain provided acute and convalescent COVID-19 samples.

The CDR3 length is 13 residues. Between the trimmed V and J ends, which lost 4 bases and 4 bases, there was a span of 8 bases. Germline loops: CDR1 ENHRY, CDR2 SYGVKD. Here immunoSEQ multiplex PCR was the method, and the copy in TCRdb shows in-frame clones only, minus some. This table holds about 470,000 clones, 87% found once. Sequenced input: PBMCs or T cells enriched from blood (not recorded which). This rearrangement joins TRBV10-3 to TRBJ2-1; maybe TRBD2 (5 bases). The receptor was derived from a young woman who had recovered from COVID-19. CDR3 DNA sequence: TGTGCCATCAGTGTGGGAGAGTACAATGAGCAGTTCTTC. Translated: CAISVGEYNEQFF.